The 2 T cell receptor beta chains below come from one sample, sequenced in a study of T cells in Graves' hyperthyroidism and ophthalmopathy. Amplification of TCR beta CDR3 regions used RNA as the template. The HTBI primer set was used in a first-round RT-PCR of the TCR CDR3. TCRdb recomputed calls from the multiplex PCR reads with MiXCR, one row per CDR3 protein. This table has roughly 500,000 distinct CDR3 sequences, about 46% appearing once. Source material: peripheral blood or thyroid tissue (not recorded which). The receptors here all came from an adult woman with Graves' disease, either hyperthyroidism or ophthalmopathy (not recorded which).

The rearrangement uses TRBV2 and TRBJ1-4; D possibly corresponds to TRBD1 (6 bases). The CDR3 extends over 16 amino acids. The germline V gene encodes CDR1 SNHLY and CDR2 FYNNEI. Trimming took off 6 bases at V and 0 bases at J, with 14 bases between the two ends. In DNA, the CDR3 is TGTGCCAGCAGGGAGGGCAGGGGCGCAACTAATGAAAAACTGTTTTTT. Protein product: CASREGRGATNEKLFF.

This clonotype was observed at least ten times. This sequence joins TRBV12-3 or TRBV12-4 and TRBJ1-2; 7 nucleotides align to TRBD1. V trimming: 6 bases; J trimming: 4 bases; junction bases outside the gene matches: 5. This CDR3 comprises 13 residues. CDR3 amino acids: CASSQDRAYGYTF. Written as DNA, the CDR3 is TGTGCCAGCAGCCAAGACAGGGCCTATGGCTACACCTTC.